This T cell receptor beta chain was obtained from a study of naive and memory T cell subsets. A UMI-containing oligonucleotide was joined by 3' ligation to the TCR cDNA template. Four PCR rounds used nested alpha and beta constant region primers plus the SP2 primer. Alpha and beta constant region primers primed reverse transcription for blood and skin samples. TCRdb recomputed calls from the 5' RACE reads with MiXCR, one row per CDR3 protein. The data show roughly 30,000 distinct CDR3 sequences, approximately 15% seen once. Trimming took off 5 bases at V and 5 bases at J, with 13 bases between the two ends. The CDR3 has 13 residues. Germline values: CDR1 SGHRS, CDR2 YFSETQ.

The genes are TRBV5-1 and TRBJ1-1; a possible D gene is TRBD1 (6 bases). This TCR was recovered from a female donor in good health. CDR3 nucleotides: TGCGCCAGCAGGAGCGGACAGATGACTGAAGCTTTCTTT. It codes for CASRSGQMTEAFF.